Listed below are T cell receptor beta chains from one sample, sequenced in a study. TCRdb re-called the RT-PCR reads with MiXCR, one entry per CDR3 protein. The data hold more than 600,000 distinct CDR3 sequences, with more than 13% observed a single time. The sequenced sample consisted of memory CD4+ T cells from blood. Receptor source: a female donor in good health, serving as a healthy control. Each CDR3 is given with its conserved first and last residue. A D gene is named only where the DNA matches it firmly. Size is omitted from some rows. Given values are once, few, many or a class for expanded clones.

v_call: TRBV4-2; j_call: TRBJ2-2; d_call: .; clone_size: many; cdr3_aa: CASSQGVQEDAGELFF; cdr3_nt: TGTGCCAGCAGCCAAGGAGTACAGGAGGACGCCGGGGAGCTGTTTTTT
v_call: TRBV6-5; j_call: TRBJ1-6; d_call: TRBD1; clone_size: few; cdr3_aa: CASSYQMWAGTANSPLHF; cdr3_nt: TGTGCCAGCAGTTATCAGATGTGGGCCGGGACAGCGAATTCACCCCTCCACTTT
v_call: TRBV7-2; j_call: TRBJ2-3; d_call: .; clone_size: .; cdr3_aa: CASRVGLTDTQYF; cdr3_nt: TGTGCCAGCAGGGTCGGGCTCACAGATACGCAGTATTTT
v_call: TRBV20-1; j_call: TRBJ1-6; d_call: .; clone_size: few; cdr3_aa: CSARGGLESPLHF; cdr3_nt: TGCAGTGCTAGGGGAGGGTTAGAATCACCCCTCCACTTT
v_call: TRBV5-1; j_call: TRBJ1-5; d_call: TRBD1; clone_size: many; cdr3_aa: CASSFTGGTNQPQHF; cdr3_nt: TGCGCCAGCAGTTTTACAGGGGGCACCAATCAGCCCCAGCATTTT
v_call: TRBV20-1; j_call: TRBJ2-2; d_call: .; clone_size: .; cdr3_aa: CSARDDGTANTGELFF; cdr3_nt: TGCAGTGCTAGAGACGACGGGACCGCCAACACCGGGGAGCTGTTTTTT
v_call: TRBV10-3; j_call: TRBJ2-2; d_call: TRBD1; clone_size: many; cdr3_aa: CAISAERQGPPGELFF; cdr3_nt: TGTGCCATCAGTGCGGAGAGACAGGGGCCCCCCGGGGAGCTGTTTTTT
v_call: TRBV5-5; j_call: TRBJ1-5; d_call: .; clone_size: .; cdr3_aa: CASSLMTYYSNQPQHF; cdr3_nt: TGTGCCAGCAGCTTGATGACCTATTATAGCAATCAGCCCCAGCATTTT
v_call: TRBV7-2; j_call: TRBJ2-7; d_call: .; clone_size: few; cdr3_aa: CASSLDRGRNEQYF; cdr3_nt: TGTGCCAGCAGCTTAGATCGGGGGAGGAACGAGCAGTACTTC
v_call: TRBV28; j_call: TRBJ2-3; d_call: TRBD2; clone_size: few; cdr3_aa: CASNPSGLAGGPTDTQYF; cdr3_nt: TGTGCCAGCAATCCTTCGGGACTAGCGGGAGGGCCCACAGATACGCAGTATTTT
v_call: TRBV4-2; j_call: TRBJ2-7; d_call: .; clone_size: many; cdr3_aa: CASSQEASPSYEQYF; cdr3_nt: TGTGCCAGCAGCCAAGAGGCTAGTCCCTCCTACGAGCAGTACTTC
v_call: TRBV6-6; j_call: TRBJ2-7; d_call: .; clone_size: few; cdr3_aa: CASSRRAESGYEQYF; cdr3_nt: TGTGCCAGCAGTAGGAGGGCGGAGTCAGGCTACGAGCAGTACTTC
v_call: TRBV3-1; j_call: TRBJ2-1; d_call: TRBD1; clone_size: few; cdr3_aa: CASSRQGLEQFF; cdr3_nt: TGTGCCAGCAGCCGACAGGGGCTTGAGCAGTTCTTC
v_call: TRBV6-5; j_call: TRBJ2-7; d_call: TRBD1; clone_size: .; cdr3_aa: CASGSPGQGISEQYF; cdr3_nt: TGTGCCAGCGGTTCTCCGGGACAGGGGATAAGCGAGCAGTACTTC
v_call: TRBV20-1; j_call: TRBJ2-1; d_call: TRBD2; clone_size: .; cdr3_aa: CSARTRSGRLYNEQFF; cdr3_nt: TGCAGTGCTAGAACTCGGAGCGGGAGGTTGTACAATGAGCAGTTCTTC
v_call: TRBV7-8; j_call: TRBJ1-2; d_call: TRBD1; clone_size: many; cdr3_aa: CASSPSFGTGTNYGYTF; cdr3_nt: TGTGCCAGCAGCCCAAGTTTCGGGACAGGGACAAATTATGGCTACACCTTC
v_call: TRBV28; j_call: TRBJ2-7; d_call: TRBD1; clone_size: few; cdr3_aa: CASDLYFLDRDAYEQYF; cdr3_nt: TGTGCCTCGGACCTCTACTTCTTGGACAGGGACGCCTACGAGCAGTACTTC
v_call: TRBV6-5; j_call: TRBJ2-7; d_call: TRBD1; clone_size: few; cdr3_aa: CASRTGQGAWEQYF; cdr3_nt: TGTGCCAGTAGAACGGGACAGGGGGCTTGGGAGCAGTACTTC
v_call: TRBV6-5; j_call: TRBJ2-2; d_call: TRBD2; clone_size: few; cdr3_aa: CASSLVAGATGELFF; cdr3_nt: TGTGCCAGCAGTTTAGTGGCGGGAGCTACCGGGGAGCTGTTTTTT
v_call: TRBV4-1; j_call: TRBJ2-4; d_call: .; clone_size: many; cdr3_aa: CASSQGSGTLKNIQYF; cdr3_nt: TGCGCCAGCAGCCAAGGATCCGGGACTCTCAAAAACATTCAGTACTTC
v_call: TRBV4-2; j_call: TRBJ2-7; d_call: TRBD2; clone_size: .; cdr3_aa: CASSQDQTAGGPDEQYF; cdr3_nt: TGTGCCAGCAGCCAAGATCAGACGGCGGGAGGGCCGGACGAGCAGTACTTC
v_call: TRBV20-1; j_call: TRBJ1-5; d_call: .; clone_size: .; cdr3_aa: CSARGTADQPQHF; cdr3_nt: TGCAGTGCTAGAGGGACAGCGGATCAGCCCCAGCATTTT
v_call: TRBV28; j_call: TRBJ2-1; d_call: .; clone_size: few; cdr3_aa: CASSPGWIYNEQFF; cdr3_nt: TGTGCCAGCAGCCCCGGATGGATTTACAATGAGCAGTTCTTC
v_call: TRBV12-3/TRBV12-4; j_call: TRBJ2-1; d_call: TRBD2; clone_size: .; cdr3_aa: CASSFTVAGKLFNEQFF; cdr3_nt: TGTGCCAGCAGTTTTACGGTAGCGGGTAAACTCTTTAATGAGCAGTTCTTC
v_call: TRBV7-8; j_call: TRBJ1-5; d_call: TRBD1; clone_size: .; cdr3_aa: CASSLSGQGVYSNQPQHF; cdr3_nt: TGTGCCAGCAGCTTAAGCGGACAGGGGGTGTATAGCAATCAGCCCCAGCATTTT
v_call: TRBV21-1; j_call: TRBJ2-5; d_call: .; clone_size: .; cdr3_aa: CASSNNSQETQYF; cdr3_nt: TGTGCCAGCAGCAACAACAGCCAAGAGACCCAGTACTTC
v_call: TRBV5-6; j_call: TRBJ1-2; d_call: TRBD1; clone_size: many; cdr3_aa: CASSARQGAYGYTF; cdr3_nt: TGTGCCAGCAGCGCGAGACAGGGGGCTTATGGCTACACCTTC
v_call: TRBV5-6; j_call: TRBJ2-1; d_call: .; clone_size: many; cdr3_aa: CASSLATVYPIF; cdr3_nt: TGTGCCAGCAGCTTAGCGACCGTTTATCCGATCTTC
v_call: TRBV5-1; j_call: TRBJ2-7; d_call: TRBD2; clone_size: few; cdr3_aa: CASSLSSGNYEQYF; cdr3_nt: TGCGCCAGCAGCTTGTCAAGCGGGAACTACGAGCAGTACTTC
v_call: TRBV9; j_call: TRBJ1-5; d_call: .; clone_size: .; cdr3_aa: CASSVGINQPQHF; cdr3_nt: TGTGCCAGCAGCGTAGGGATCAATCAGCCCCAGCATTTT
v_call: TRBV5-1; j_call: TRBJ2-2; d_call: .; clone_size: many; cdr3_aa: CASGLNTGELFF; cdr3_nt: TGCGCCAGCGGTCTTAACACCGGGGAGCTGTTTTTT
v_call: TRBV7-2; j_call: TRBJ2-2; d_call: .; clone_size: many; cdr3_aa: CASSLGAGPTGELFF; cdr3_nt: TGTGCCAGCAGCTTAGGGGCGGGACCCACCGGGGAGCTGTTTTTT
v_call: TRBV7-2; j_call: TRBJ1-2; d_call: TRBD1; clone_size: .; cdr3_aa: CASSLAQGSSGYTF; cdr3_nt: TGTGCCAGCAGCTTAGCACAGGGGAGCAGTGGCTACACCTTC
v_call: TRBV7-2; j_call: TRBJ2-1; d_call: .; clone_size: few; cdr3_aa: CASSFLGPNEQFF; cdr3_nt: TGTGCCAGCAGCTTCCTAGGTCCCAATGAGCAGTTCTTC
v_call: TRBV20-1; j_call: TRBJ2-1; d_call: TRBD2; clone_size: few; cdr3_aa: CSAAGTSGRGDKQFF; cdr3_nt: TGCAGTGCTGCCGGGACTAGCGGGAGGGGCGACAAGCAGTTCTTC
v_call: TRBV6-2/TRBV6-3; j_call: TRBJ2-1; d_call: TRBD2; clone_size: .; cdr3_aa: CASSSSLAGYEQFF; cdr3_nt: TGTGCCAGCAGTTCCTCACTAGCGGGATATGAGCAGTTCTTC
v_call: TRBV9; j_call: TRBJ1-4; d_call: TRBD1; clone_size: .; cdr3_aa: CASSVAPGQLDEKLFF; cdr3_nt: TGTGCCAGCAGCGTAGCCCCGGGACAGCTGGATGAAAAACTGTTTTTT
v_call: TRBV5-5; j_call: TRBJ1-2; d_call: .; clone_size: .; cdr3_aa: CASSLAPEVKVGYTF; cdr3_nt: TGTGCCAGCAGCTTGGCACCCGAGGTGAAGGTTGGCTACACCTTC
v_call: TRBV28; j_call: TRBJ1-2; d_call: .; clone_size: few; cdr3_aa: CASTVPNVYGYTF; cdr3_nt: TGTGCCAGCACCGTCCCAAACGTCTATGGCTACACCTTC
v_call: TRBV29-1; j_call: TRBJ2-7; d_call: .; clone_size: many; cdr3_aa: CSAGTGTYEQYF; cdr3_nt: TGCAGCGCTGGCACAGGGACCTACGAGCAGTACTTC
v_call: TRBV27; j_call: TRBJ2-1; d_call: .; clone_size: many; cdr3_aa: CASSSRGGLGSYNEQFF; cdr3_nt: TGTGCCAGCAGTTCCCGGGGAGGACTGGGCTCCTACAATGAGCAGTTCTTC
v_call: TRBV29-1; j_call: TRBJ2-7; d_call: TRBD1; clone_size: many; cdr3_aa: CSVSFFTGDYEQYF; cdr3_nt: TGCAGCGTTAGCTTTTTTACAGGGGACTACGAGCAGTACTTC
v_call: TRBV9; j_call: TRBJ1-1; d_call: .; clone_size: .; cdr3_aa: CASSVGRVSTEAFF; cdr3_nt: TGTGCCAGCAGCGTAGGCAGGGTCAGCACTGAAGCTTTCTTT
v_call: TRBV7-3; j_call: TRBJ2-3; d_call: TRBD1; clone_size: .; cdr3_aa: CASSQDRVSDTQYF; cdr3_nt: TGTGCCAGCAGTCAGGACAGGGTTTCCGATACGCAGTATTTT
v_call: TRBV20-1; j_call: TRBJ1-1; d_call: TRBD1; clone_size: few; cdr3_aa: CSALIPGTAEAFF; cdr3_nt: TGCAGTGCTCTGATTCCCGGGACAGCAGAAGCTTTCTTT
v_call: TRBV6-5; j_call: TRBJ1-4; d_call: .; clone_size: .; cdr3_aa: CASRISGGPTNEKLFF; cdr3_nt: TGTGCCAGCAGAATAAGCGGGGGGCCTACTAATGAAAAACTGTTTTTT
v_call: TRBV7-9; j_call: TRBJ1-2; d_call: .; clone_size: many; cdr3_aa: CASRDADGSAGGYTF; cdr3_nt: TGTGCCAGCAGGGATGCAGACGGGTCCGCGGGGGGCTACACCTTC
v_call: TRBV2; j_call: TRBJ1-2; d_call: .; clone_size: .; cdr3_aa: CASSQNRELNYGYTF; cdr3_nt: TGTGCCAGCAGTCAGAACAGGGAATTGAACTATGGCTACACCTTC
v_call: TRBV3-1; j_call: TRBJ1-1; d_call: .; clone_size: .; cdr3_aa: CASSQGIGGTEAFF; cdr3_nt: TGTGCCAGCAGCCAAGGGATAGGGGGCACTGAAGCTTTCTTT
v_call: TRBV20-1; j_call: TRBJ1-3; d_call: .; clone_size: many; cdr3_aa: CSASSGADGNTIYF; cdr3_nt: TGCAGTGCTAGTTCAGGGGCGGATGGAAACACCATATATTTT
v_call: TRBV10-3; j_call: TRBJ1-2; d_call: .; clone_size: many; cdr3_aa: CAIRDTAGAYGYTF; cdr3_nt: TGTGCCATCAGGGACACCGCGGGGGCCTATGGCTACACCTTC